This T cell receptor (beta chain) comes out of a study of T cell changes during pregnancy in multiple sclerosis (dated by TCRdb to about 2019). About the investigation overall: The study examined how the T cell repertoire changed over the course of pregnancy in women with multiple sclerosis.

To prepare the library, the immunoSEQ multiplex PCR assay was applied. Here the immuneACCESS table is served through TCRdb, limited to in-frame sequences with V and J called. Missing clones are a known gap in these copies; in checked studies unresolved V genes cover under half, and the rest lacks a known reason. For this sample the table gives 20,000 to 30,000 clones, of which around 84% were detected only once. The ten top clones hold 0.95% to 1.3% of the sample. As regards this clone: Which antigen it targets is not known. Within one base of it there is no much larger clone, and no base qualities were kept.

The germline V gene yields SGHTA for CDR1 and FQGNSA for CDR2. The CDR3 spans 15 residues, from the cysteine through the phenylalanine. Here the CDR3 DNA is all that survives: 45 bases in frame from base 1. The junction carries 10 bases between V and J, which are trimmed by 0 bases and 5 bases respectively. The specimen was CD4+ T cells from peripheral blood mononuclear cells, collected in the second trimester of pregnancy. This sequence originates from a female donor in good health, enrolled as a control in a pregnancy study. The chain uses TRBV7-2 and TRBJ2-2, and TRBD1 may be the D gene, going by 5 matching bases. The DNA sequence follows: TGTGCCAGCAGCTTAGCGCAGGGTAGGACCGGGGAGCTGTTTTTT. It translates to CASSLAQGRTGELFF.